The sequence of this T cell receptor beta chain was determined in a study of blood T cell repertoires in COVID-19. Study-wide context: Sites in the United States, Italy and Spain provided acute and convalescent COVID-19 samples.

CDR1 MNHEY and CDR2 SVGEGT come from the germline V gene. This CDR3 spans 14 amino acids. After removal of 2 bases from V and 0 bases from J, the junction contained 0 bases not matched to a gene. Participants had their cohort set by participant-reported clinical history. Symptom resolution, clearance, or two negative PCRs marked the recovered donors of Cohort 3. In the authors' workflow: It was from reference gene primer amplification that nucleated cell counts were estimated. Profiling relied on immunoSEQ multiplex PCR, and the TCRdb table lists in-frame clones only, not all of them. V, J and clone size were drawn from that table, and D and trimming were deduced from the DNA. The table lists around 300,000 clones, about nine tenths of them singletons.

Input material: PBMCs or T cells enriched from blood (not recorded which). The receptor's source is a woman aged 40 to 49 who had recovered from COVID-19. The rearrangement joins TRBV6-2 or TRBV6-3 to TRBJ1-2, with TRBD1 identical over 7 bases. The CDR3 is CASSYGTANYGYTF. CDR3 coding DNA: TGTGCCAGCAGTTACGGGACAGCTAACTATGGCTACACCTTC.